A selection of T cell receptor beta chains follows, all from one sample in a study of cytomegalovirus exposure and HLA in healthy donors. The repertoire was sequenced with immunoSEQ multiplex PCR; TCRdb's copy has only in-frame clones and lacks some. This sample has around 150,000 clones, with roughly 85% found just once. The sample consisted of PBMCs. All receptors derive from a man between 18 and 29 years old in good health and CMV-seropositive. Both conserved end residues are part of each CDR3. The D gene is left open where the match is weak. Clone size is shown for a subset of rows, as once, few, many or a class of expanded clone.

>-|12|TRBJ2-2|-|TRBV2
CATVRNTGELFF
TGTGCCACCGTTAGAAACACCGGGGAGCTGTTTTTT
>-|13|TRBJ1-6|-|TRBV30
CAWGREFNSPLHF
TGTGCCTGGGGGAGAGAGTTTAATTCACCCCTCCACTTT
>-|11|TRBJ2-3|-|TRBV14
CASSPTDTQYF
TGTGCCAGCAGCCCAACAGATACGCAGTATTTT
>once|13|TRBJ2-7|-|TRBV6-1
CASSESTPYEQYF
TGTGCCAGCAGTGAAAGCACCCCCTACGAGCAGTACTTC
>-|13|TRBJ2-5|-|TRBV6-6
CASSYSAPAGQYF
TGTGCCAGCAGTTACTCGGCGCCAGCCGGGCAGTACTTC
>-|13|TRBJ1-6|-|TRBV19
CASKVTENSPLHF
TGTGCCAGTAAGGTGACAGAGAATTCACCCCTCCACTTT
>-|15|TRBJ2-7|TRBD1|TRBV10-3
CAISPPQGANAEQYF
TGTGCCATCAGTCCACCACAGGGGGCGAACGCCGAGCAGTACTTC
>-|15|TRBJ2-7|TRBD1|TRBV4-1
CASSQVTGVGYEQYF
TGCGCCAGCAGCCAAGTTACAGGGGTAGGGTACGAGCAGTACTTC
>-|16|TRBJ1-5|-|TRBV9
CASSVDDGGINQPQHF
TGTGCCAGCAGCGTAGATGACGGAGGTATCAATCAGCCCCAGCATTTT
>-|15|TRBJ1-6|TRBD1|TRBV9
CASSVVGGWHSPLHF
TGTGCCAGCAGCGTAGTAGGGGGCTGGCATTCACCCCTCCACTTT
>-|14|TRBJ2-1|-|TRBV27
CASSLSFRGNEQFF
TGTGCCAGCAGTTTGTCTTTCAGGGGCAATGAGCAGTTCTTC
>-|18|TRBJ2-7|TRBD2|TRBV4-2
CASSQAGGDSEGSYEQYF
TGTGCCAGCAGCCAAGCGGGGGGGGATTCGGAAGGCTCCTACGAGCAGTACTTC
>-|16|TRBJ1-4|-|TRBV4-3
CASSQDAGFSNEKLFF
TGCGCCAGCAGCCAAGACGCCGGGTTTTCTAATGAAAAACTGTTTTTT
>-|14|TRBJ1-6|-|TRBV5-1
CASSLRTIDSPLHF
TGCGCCAGCAGCTTGAGGACAATAGATTCACCCCTCCACTTT
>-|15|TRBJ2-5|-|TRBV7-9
CASSLAERRQETQYF
TGTGCCAGCAGCTTGGCTGAGAGGCGACAAGAGACCCAGTACTTC
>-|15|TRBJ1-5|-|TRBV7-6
CASSLAWGDNQPQHF
TGTGCCAGCAGCTTAGCGTGGGGCGACAATCAGCCCCAGCATTTT
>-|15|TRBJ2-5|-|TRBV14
CASSQDLGIQETQYF
TGTGCCAGCAGCCAAGATCTCGGGATACAAGAGACCCAGTACTTC
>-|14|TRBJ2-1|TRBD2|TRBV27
CASSLQLAVNEQFF
TGTGCCAGCAGTTTGCAACTAGCGGTCAATGAGCAGTTCTTC
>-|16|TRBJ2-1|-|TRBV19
CASSNRAGPGVNEQFF
TGTGCCAGTAGCAACAGGGCAGGCCCTGGGGTGAATGAGCAGTTCTTC
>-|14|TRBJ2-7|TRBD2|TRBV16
CATHGTSGTYEQYF
TGTGCCACACACGGGACTAGCGGGACCTACGAGCAGTACTTC
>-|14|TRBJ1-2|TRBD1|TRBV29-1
CSVPDRAHNYGYTF
TGCAGCGTTCCAGACAGGGCCCATAACTATGGCTACACCTTC
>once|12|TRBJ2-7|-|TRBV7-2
CASSSQGYEQYF
TGTGCCAGCAGCTCCCAGGGCTACGAGCAGTACTTC
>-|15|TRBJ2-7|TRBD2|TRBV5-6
CASSLVVAGVYEQYF
TGTGCCAGCAGCTTGGTGGTAGCGGGAGTTTACGAGCAGTACTTC
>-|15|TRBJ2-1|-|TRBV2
CASSEGQGGYNEQFF
TGTGCCAGCAGTGAAGGGCAGGGGGGCTACAATGAGCAGTTCTTC
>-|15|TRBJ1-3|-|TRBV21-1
CASSAPEEYGNTIYF
TGTGCCAGCAGCGCTCCCGAGGAGTACGGAAACACCATATATTTT
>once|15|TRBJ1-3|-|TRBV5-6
CASSLAPSSGNTIYF
TGTGCCAGCAGCTTGGCGCCTAGCTCTGGAAACACCATATATTTT
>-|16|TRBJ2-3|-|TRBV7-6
CASSLESRGSADTQYF
TGTGCCAGCAGCTTAGAGAGCAGGGGAAGCGCAGATACGCAGTATTTT
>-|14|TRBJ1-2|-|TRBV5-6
CASSLAAGNYGYTF
TGTGCCAGCAGCTTGGCGGCGGGAAACTATGGCTACACCTTC
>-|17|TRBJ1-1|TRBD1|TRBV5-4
CASSIDRVRVLNTEAFF
TGTGCCAGCAGCATTGACAGGGTCAGGGTATTGAACACTGAAGCTTTCTTT
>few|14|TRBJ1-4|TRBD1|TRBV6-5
CASSPDRGPIKLFF
TGTGCCAGCAGCCCCGACAGGGGGCCAATTAAACTGTTTTTT
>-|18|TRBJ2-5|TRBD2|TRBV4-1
CASSQLRTSGGATETQYF
TGCGCCAGCAGCCAACTCCGGACTAGCGGGGGGGCAACAGAGACCCAGTACTTC
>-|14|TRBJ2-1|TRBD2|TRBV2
CARGGSGGNNEQFF
TGTGCCAGAGGAGGGAGCGGGGGAAATAATGAGCAGTTCTTC
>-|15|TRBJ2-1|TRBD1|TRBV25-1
CASCEGQVPYNEQFF
TGTGCCAGCTGCGAAGGACAGGTTCCATACAATGAGCAGTTCTTC
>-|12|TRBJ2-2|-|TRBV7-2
CASSLRAGELFF
TGTGCCAGCAGCTTACGGGCCGGGGAGCTGTTTTTT
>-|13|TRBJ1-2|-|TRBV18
CASSPEALYGYTF
TGTGCCAGCTCACCGGAAGCGCTCTATGGCTACACCTTC
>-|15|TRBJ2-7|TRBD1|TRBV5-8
CASSTRDRGPEEQYF
TGTGCCAGCAGCACCCGGGACAGGGGTCCCGAGGAGCAGTACTTC
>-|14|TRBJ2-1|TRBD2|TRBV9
CASSVVADGTSQFF
TGTGCCAGCAGCGTAGTAGCCGACGGGACTAGCCAGTTCTTC
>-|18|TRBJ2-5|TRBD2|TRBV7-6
CASRPRAGGPLVKETQYF
TGTGCCAGCAGGCCAAGAGCGGGGGGGCCTTTAGTTAAAGAGACCCAGTACTTC
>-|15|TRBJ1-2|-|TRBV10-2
CASSPRDWGVGGYTF
TGCGCCAGCAGTCCGCGGGACTGGGGGGTTGGTGGCTACACCTTC
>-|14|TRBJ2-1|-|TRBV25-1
CASSVASSLAGQFF
TGTGCCAGCAGTGTAGCGTCTAGCCTAGCAGGGCAGTTCTTC
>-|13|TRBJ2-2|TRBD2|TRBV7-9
CASSWGGPGELFF
TGTGCCAGCAGCTGGGGGGGACCCGGGGAGCTGTTTTTT